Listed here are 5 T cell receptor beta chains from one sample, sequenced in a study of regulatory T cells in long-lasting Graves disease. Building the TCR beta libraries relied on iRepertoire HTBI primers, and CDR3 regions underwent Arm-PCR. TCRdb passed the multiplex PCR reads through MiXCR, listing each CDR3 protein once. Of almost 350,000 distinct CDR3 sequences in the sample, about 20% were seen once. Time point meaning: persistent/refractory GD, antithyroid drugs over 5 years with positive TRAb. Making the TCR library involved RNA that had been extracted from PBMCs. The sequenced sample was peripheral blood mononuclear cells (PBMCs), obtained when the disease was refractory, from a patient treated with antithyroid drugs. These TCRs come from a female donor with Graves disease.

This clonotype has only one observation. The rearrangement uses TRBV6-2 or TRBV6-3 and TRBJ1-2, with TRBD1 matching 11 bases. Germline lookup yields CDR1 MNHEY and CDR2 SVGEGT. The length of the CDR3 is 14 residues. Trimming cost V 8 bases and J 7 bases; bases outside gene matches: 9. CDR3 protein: CASGRPGTGGGYTF. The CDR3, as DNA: TGTGCCAGCGGACGGCCCGGGACAGGGGGTGGCTACACCTTC.

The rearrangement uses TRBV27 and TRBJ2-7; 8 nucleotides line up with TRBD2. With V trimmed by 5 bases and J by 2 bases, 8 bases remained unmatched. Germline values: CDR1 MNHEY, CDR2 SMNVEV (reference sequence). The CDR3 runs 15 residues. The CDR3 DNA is TGTGCCAGCAGTCCGCAGGCGGGGGGCCCCTACGAGCAGTACTTC. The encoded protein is CASSPQAGGPYEQYF.

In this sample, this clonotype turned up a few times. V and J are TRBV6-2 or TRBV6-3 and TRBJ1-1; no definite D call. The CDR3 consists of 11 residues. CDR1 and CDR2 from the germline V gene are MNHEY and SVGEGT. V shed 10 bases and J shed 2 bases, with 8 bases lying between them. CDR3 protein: CATHLNTEAFF. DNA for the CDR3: TGTGCCACCCACCTCAACACTGAAGCTTTCTTT.

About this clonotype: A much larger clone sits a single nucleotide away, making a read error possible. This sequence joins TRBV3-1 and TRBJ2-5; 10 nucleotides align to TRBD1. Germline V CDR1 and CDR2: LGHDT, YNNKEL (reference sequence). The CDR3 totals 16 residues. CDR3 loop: CAGSLDRGLYQETQYF. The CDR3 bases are TGTGCCGGCAGCCTAGACAGGGGGCTGTACCAAGAGACCCAGTACTTC.

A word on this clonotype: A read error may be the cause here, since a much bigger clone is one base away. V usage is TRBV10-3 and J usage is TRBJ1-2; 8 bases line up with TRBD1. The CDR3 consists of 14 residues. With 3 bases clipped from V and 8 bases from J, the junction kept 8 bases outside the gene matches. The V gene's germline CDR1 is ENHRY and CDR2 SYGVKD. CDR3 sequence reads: CAISEPWTGYGYTF. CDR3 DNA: TGTGCCATCAGTGAACCTTGGACAGGGTACGGCTACACCTTC.